These 25 T cell receptor beta chains were all obtained from the same sample, sequenced in a study of T cells after yellow fever vaccination (dated by TCRdb to between 2017 and 2020). Library method: 5' RACE. The sequencer was an Illumina NovaSeq 6000. TCRdb itself trimmed the public reads at Q25 with fastp, ran MiXCR and retained productive beta chains. Each entry is one CDR3 protein sequence, shown with its most common DNA and genes. The sample table contains 400,000 or so distinct CDR3 sequences; only one count was recorded for around 20% of them. 15% to 20% of the sample is in the top ten clones. In the paper's terms, the treatment or condition label means: live attenuated yellow fever vaccine strain. The input for sequencing was PBMCs, taken before the yellow fever booster vaccination. The receptors derive from a young man who received the YFV17D yellow fever vaccine.

In this sample, this clonotype turned up a few times. The gene calls are TRBV5-1 and TRBJ2-3, with 7 bases matching TRBD2. V lost 4 bases to trimming and J lost 5 bases; unmatched junction nucleotides: 10. The germline gives CDR1 SGHRS, CDR2 YFSETQ. The CDR3 loop spans 15 amino acids. Here the CDR3 DNA reads TGCGCCAGCAGCCCCCGGGACGGGGGGATAGATACGCAGTATTTT. Translation gives CASSPRDGGIDTQYF.

The rearrangement uses TRBV7-9 and TRBJ2-2; 8 bases map to TRBD1. The CDR3 length is 14 residues. Germline loops: CDR1 SEHNR, CDR2 FQNEAQ (reference sequence). V shed 5 bases and J 5 bases; nucleotides not matched to a gene: 4. CDR3 in DNA: TGTGCCAGCAGCACGGGACAGGAAACCGGGGAGCTGTTTTTT. It specifies CASSTGQETGELFF.

The J gene is TRBJ2-3, the V gene TRBV6-6; either TRBD1 or TRBD2 may supply D (5 bases each). Germline CDR1 reads MNHNY; CDR2 reads SVGAGI (reference sequence). The CDR3 totals 14 residues. Trimming removed 8 bases from V and 3 bases from J, with 15 bases in between. The CDR3 nucleotides are TGTGCCAGCTCGCTAAGGGACCCAACAGATACGCAGTATTTT. Protein product: CASSLRDPTDTQYF.

This chain links TRBV5-1 with TRBJ2-6; D not certain. Looked up from germline, CDR1 is SGHRS and CDR2 is YFSETQ. V lost 3 bases and J lost 0, with 10 bases in between. The CDR3 contains 16 residues. The CDR3 sequence: CASSSDAVSGANVLTF. For the CDR3, the DNA is TGCGCCAGCAGCTCCGACGCGGTCTCTGGGGCCAACGTCCTGACTTTC. The full variable domain, with the rest looked up from reference TRBV5-1 and TRBJ2-6, is KAGVTQTPRYLIKTRGQQVTLSCSPISGHRSVSWYQQTPGQGLQFLFEYFSETQRNKGNFPGRFSGRQFSNSRSEMNVSTLELGDSALYLCASSSDAVSGANVLTFGAGSRLTVL.

This clonotype was observed a few times. This chain joins TRBV11-2 and TRBJ1-2; D is uncertain. The ends were cut back, 5 bases at V and 2 bases at J, with 12 bases in the middle. Per the germline V gene, CDR1 is SGHAT and CDR2 is FQNNGV. The CDR3 contains 14 residues. CDR3 sequence reads: CASSPPGTNYGYTF. The CDR3 DNA reads as TGTGCCAGCAGCCCCCCGGGCACCAACTATGGCTACACCTTC.

This chain uses TRBV12-3 or TRBV12-4 with TRBJ1-5; TRBD1 might be the D (6 bases). The ends were cut back, 5 bases at V and 5 bases at J, with 13 bases in the middle. This CDR3 has 14 residues. This CDR3 is CASSRSGADQPQHF. DNA of the CDR3: TGTGCCAGCAGTAGATCAGGGGCGGATCAGCCCCAGCATTTT.

This clonotype was observed a few times. The chain carries TRBV20-1 and TRBJ2-7; D gene ambiguous. Deletions cut 0 bases from V and 4 bases from J, with 4 bases between. The germline CDR1 and CDR2 sequences are DFQATT and SNEGSKA (reference sequence). The CDR3 runs to 11 residues. The CDR3 DNA follows: TGCAGTGCTAGAGAGAGATACGAGCAGTACTTC. Residues: CSARERYEQYF.

This clonotype was found a few times. J is TRBJ2-1 and V is TRBV9; the D is unclear. The CDR3 extends over 13 amino acids. Germline assignment: CDR1 SGDLS and CDR2 YYNGEE. V was clipped by 0 bases and J by 9 bases, with 10 bases between them. Here the CDR3 DNA reads TGTGCCAGCAGCGTAGCAGCAGGCCTTGAGCAGTTCTTC. This encodes CASSVAAGLEQFF.

The chain joins TRBV11-2 to TRBJ2-1; TRBD2 agrees at 10 bases. V lost 6 bases and J lost 6; bases outside the gene matches: 2. Germline V gene data show CDR1 as SGHAT and CDR2 as FQNNGV. The CDR3 runs 13 residues. The CDR3 spells CASRGLASNEQFF. The CDR3 nucleotides are TGTGCCAGCAGGGGACTAGCGAGCAATGAGCAGTTCTTC. Together with reference TRBV11-2 and TRBJ2-1, the CDR3 gives the full variable domain: EAGVAQSPRYKIIEKRQSVAFWCNPISGHATLYWYQQILGQGPKLLIQFQNNGVVDDSQLPKDRFSAERLKGVDSTLKIQPAKLEDSAVYLCASRGLASNEQFFGPGTRLTVL.

This clonotype occurred a few times. The genes are TRBV7-6 and TRBJ2-7, with a weak D call TRBD2 (5 bases). This CDR3 is built from 16 residues. The germline V and J ends were trimmed by 1 base and 1 base, with 14 bases remaining between them. CDR1 and CDR2 from the germline V gene are SGHVS and FNYEAQ. CDR3 amino acids: CASSLGASGLSYEQYF. The CDR3 DNA follows: TGTGCCAGCAGCTTAGGGGCCTCGGGGTTATCCTACGAGCAGTACTTC. Based on the CDR3 plus reference TRBV7-6 and TRBJ2-7, the full variable domain is GAGVSQSPRYKVTKRGQDVALRCDPISGHVSLYWYRQALGQGPEFLTYFNYEAQQDKSGLPNDRFSAERPEGSISTLTIQRTEQRDSAMYRCASSLGASGLSYEQYFGPGTRLTVT.

V and J are TRBV7-8 and TRBJ1-5; 10 positions agree with TRBD1. The CDR3 length is 18 residues. CDR1 and CDR2 from the germline V gene are SGHVS and FQNEAQ. V gave up 1 base and J gave up 2 bases; unmatched junction bases: 8. The CDR3 reads CASSLVGQGELRNQPQHF. CDR3 DNA: TGTGCCAGCAGCTTAGTCGGACAGGGGGAATTACGCAATCAGCCCCAGCATTTT.

A few counts support this clonotype. The chain recombines TRBV11-3 with TRBJ2-1, with D unresolved. V gave up 6 bases and J gave up 6 bases, with 12 bases separating them. The CDR3 runs to 13 residues. The germline gives CDR1 SGHNT, CDR2 YENEEA. The CDR3 bases are TGTGCCAGCAGGGAGTGGGGTGGCAATGAGCAGTTCTTC. Translated: CASREWGGNEQFF.

This clonotype was counted many times. The gene calls are TRBV7-2 and TRBJ1-1; perhaps TRBD1 as D (5 bases). There are 15 residues in the CDR3. Germline V gives CDR1 SGHTA, CDR2 FQGNSA. V lost 5 bases, J lost 1 base, and 14 bases lay in between. CDR3 in amino acids: CASSPGLAKNTEAFF. The DNA for the CDR3 is TGTGCCAGCAGCCCGGGACTAGCAAAGAACACTGAAGCTTTCTTT. The full variable domain, completed using reference TRBV7-2 and TRBJ1-1, is GAGVSQSPSNKVTEKGKDVELRCDPISGHTALYWYRQSLGQGLEFLIYFQGNSAPDKSGLPSDRFSAERTGGSVSTLTIQRTQQEDSAVYLCASSPGLAKNTEAFFGQGTRLTVV.

The chain joins TRBV7-2 to TRBJ2-1, with TRBD2 identical over 13 bases. Losses at the gene ends were 5 bases for V and 3 bases for J; bases not matched to a gene: 1. The CDR3 is 15 residues long. Germline CDR1 and CDR2: SGHTA and FQGNSA. As DNA, the CDR3 is TGTGCCAGCAGCACTAGCGGGGGGGACTACAATGAGCAGTTCTTC. It translates to CASSTSGGDYNEQFF.

The rearrangement uses TRBV28 and TRBJ2-5, with D tentatively TRBD1 or TRBD2 (5 bases each). The CDR3 totals 14 residues. Trimming stripped 2 bases from V and 5 bases from J, with 12 bases between. The V gene's germline CDR1 is MDHEN and CDR2 SYDVKM. The CDR3 reads CASSLGGPGETQYF. In nucleotides, the CDR3 is TGTGCCAGCAGTTTAGGCGGGCCAGGGGAGACCCAGTACTTC.

This chain connects TRBV9 to TRBJ1-4; 9 bases are shared with TRBD1. The V gene end was trimmed by 0 bases and the J gene end by 7 bases; junction bases not matched to a gene: 4. CDR1 and CDR2 (germline): SGDLS, YYNGEE. The CDR3 is 15 amino acids. CDR3 nucleotides: TGTGCCAGCAGCGTAGTCGGGACAGGGCTTGAAAAACTGTTTTTT. Translating gives CASSVVGTGLEKLFF.

The chain recombines TRBV11-2 with TRBJ2-1; tentatively, D is TRBD1 or TRBD2 (7 bases each). The CDR3 is made up of 17 amino acids. Germline V gene data show CDR1 as SGHAT and CDR2 as FQNNGV. Trimming removed 0 bases at V and 3 bases at J, with 15 bases between. The CDR3 reads CASSLDPGRGGYNEQFF. The CDR3 DNA reads as TGTGCCAGCAGCTTAGATCCCGGCAGGGGGGGCTACAATGAGCAGTTCTTC.

The V gene is TRBV11-2, the J gene TRBJ2-2, with TRBD1 matching over 10 bases. This CDR3 is built from 15 residues. The V gene's germline CDR1 is SGHAT and CDR2 FQNNGV. V shed 5 bases and J 3 bases; nucleotides not matched to a gene: 3. DNA for the CDR3: TGTGCCAGCAGCACCGGGACAGGGGACACCGGGGAGCTGTTTTTT. Translating gives CASSTGTGDTGELFF.

The table lists this clonotype with a few counts. The V and J genes are TRBV6-6 and TRBJ2-2; weak D call: TRBD1 (5 bases). Trimming pared 4 bases from V and 4 bases from J, leaving 16 bases between. CDR1 is MNHNY, CDR2 SVGAGI, per germline (reference sequence). This CDR3 region has 16 residues. CDR3 coding DNA: TGTGCCAGCAGTTTCGTACGGTCAGGGCCCACCGGGGAGCTGTTTTTT. Translation gives CASSFVRSGPTGELFF.

This chain joins TRBV20-1 and TRBJ2-1, with 7 bases lining up with TRBD2. After removal of 0 bases from V and 4 bases from J, the junction contained 6 bases not matched to a gene. Per the germline V gene, CDR1 is DFQATT and CDR2 is SNEGSKA (reference sequence). The CDR3 length is 15 residues. CDR3 nucleotide sequence: TGCAGTGCTAGAGAAGCGGGACTTACATACAATGAGCAGTTCTTC. Translation gives CSAREAGLTYNEQFF.

The chain couples TRBV29-1 to TRBJ2-7; D gene uncertain. The CDR3 has 13 amino acids. V was shortened by 2 bases and J by 3 bases, with 11 bases between the two germline ends. Germline CDR1 is SQVTM and CDR2 is ANQGSEA. CDR3 in amino acids: CSVEYEENYEQYF. CDR3 sequence (DNA): TGCAGCGTTGAATATGAGGAGAACTACGAGCAGTACTTC.

This clonotype turned up a few times. The rearrangement uses TRBV4-2 and TRBJ1-3; unclear D gene. The CDR3 sequence is 15 residues long. Trimming stripped 0 bases from V and 4 bases from J, with 10 bases between. Germline-derived CDR1 and CDR2 are LGHNA and YNFKEQ. The CDR3: CASSQDGKYGNTIYF. In nucleotides, the CDR3 is TGTGCCAGCAGCCAAGACGGGAAATACGGAAACACCATATATTTT.

This chain links TRBV20-1 with TRBJ2-1, with 9 bases fitting TRBD2. Germline CDR1 reads DFQATT; CDR2 reads SNEGSKA (reference sequence). The CDR3 extends over 14 amino acids. Losses at the gene ends were 0 bases for V and 8 bases for J; bases not matched to a gene: 5. The CDR3 reads CSARERGGWDEQFF. Here the CDR3 DNA reads TGCAGTGCTAGAGAGCGGGGGGGCTGGGATGAGCAGTTCTTC.

Only a few counts were recorded for this clonotype. The genes are TRBV20-1 and TRBJ2-1, with 15 bases that match TRBD2. The CDR3 extends over 16 amino acids. The junction had 6 bases not matched to a gene; V was cut back by 1 base and J by 8 bases. Looked up from germline, CDR1 is DFQATT and CDR2 is SNEGSKA (reference sequence). The CDR3 loop is CSARARTSGGEHEQFF. CDR3 nucleotides: TGCAGTGCTAGAGCCCGGACTAGCGGGGGGGAGCATGAGCAGTTCTTC.

This clonotype was observed a few times. The gene calls are TRBV18 and TRBJ1-6, with 8 positions matching TRBD1. With V trimmed by 2 bases and J by 6 bases, 6 bases remained unmatched. From germline, CDR1 is KGHSH and CDR2 LQKENI. The CDR3 totals 16 residues. The CDR3 DNA is TGTGCCAGCTCACCAACCTCAGGGGGCGGTAATTCACCCCTCCACTTT. Its translation is CASSPTSGGGNSPLHF.